The 18 T cell receptor beta chains below come from one sample, sequenced in a study of blood T cell repertoires in COVID-19. Clones were sequenced by immunoSEQ multiplex PCR, and TCRdb holds only the in-frame ones, with some missing. The table records approximately 300,000 clones, approximately 83% of them present only once. Sample: PBMCs or T cells enriched from blood (not recorded which). The receptors here all came from a woman aged 25 to 39 who had recovered from COVID-19.

In its sample, this clone was seen once. V is TRBV6-5 and J is TRBJ2-1; D perhaps matches TRBD1 (6 bases). The CDR3 covers 16 residues. V was pared by 2 bases and J by 4 bases, with 15 bases between. CDR1 MNHEY and CDR2 SVGAGI come from the germline V gene. CDR3 DNA sequence: TGTGCCAGCAGTTACCTGGCTCCGGACAGATACAATGAGCAGTTCTTC. This encodes CASSYLAPDRYNEQFF.

This chain uses TRBV5-5 with TRBJ1-2, with 9 bases lining up with TRBD1. Germline CDR1 reads SGHKS; CDR2 reads YYEKEE (reference sequence). The CDR3 length is 15 residues. J was trimmed by 4 bases and V by 2 bases; bases with no gene match: 6. CDR3 bases: TGTGCCAGCAGCTTTACCGGGACAGGGCTCTATGGCTACACCTTC. This codes for CASSFTGTGLYGYTF. Based on the CDR3 plus reference TRBV5-5 and TRBJ1-2, the full variable domain is DAGVTQSPTHLIKTRGQQVTLRCSPISGHKSVSWYQQVLGQGPQFIFQYYEKEERGRGNFPDRFSARQFPNYSSELNVNALLLGDSALYLCASSFTGTGLYGYTFGSGTRLTVV.

The genes are TRBV21-1 and TRBJ1-4; whether TRBD1, the table's D call, matches the DNA was not checked. TRBV21-1 is noted as a pseudogene. The CDR3 contains 18 residues. The CDR3 spells CASSKASGTAATNEKLFF. In DNA, the CDR3 is TGTGCCAGCAGCAAAGCCTCCGGGACAGCCGCAACTAATGAAAAACTGTTTTTT.

This chain links TRBV25-1 with TRBJ1-6; D not certain. Germline CDR1 MGHDK, CDR2 SYGVNS. Trimming took off 0 bases at V and 0 bases at J, with 9 bases between the two ends. The CDR3 runs to 17 residues. DNA of the CDR3: TGTGCCAGCAGTGAATATGACACAATCTCCTATAATTCACCCCTCCACTTT. Amino acids: CASSEYDTISYNSPLHF. Looking up the rest from reference TRBV25-1 and TRBJ1-6 gives the full variable domain: EADIYQTPRYLVIGTGKKITLECSQTMGHDKMYWYQQDPGMELHLIHYSYGVNSTEKGDLSSESTVSRIRTEHFPLTLESARPSHTSQYLCASSEYDTISYNSPLHFGNGTRLTVT.

The V and J genes are TRBV28 and TRBJ1-1; 7 bases map to TRBD1. This CDR3 has 15 residues. V gave up 6 bases and J gave up 4 bases; unmatched junction bases: 11. The V gene's germline CDR1 is MDHEN and CDR2 SYDVKM. Written as DNA, the CDR3 is TGTGCCAGCAGCCCGACAGGGTCAGGTAGCACTGAAGCTTTCTTT. Its translation: CASSPTGSGSTEAFF.

A single count supports this clone. This chain joins TRBV6-5 and TRBJ1-1, with a possible D match to TRBD1 (6 bases). V was cut by 5 bases and J by 8 bases, with 15 bases left in between. CDR3 length equals 13 residues. Germline-derived CDR1 and CDR2 are MNHEY and SVGAGI. CDR3 nucleotide sequence: TGTGCCAGCAGTCGGACTGAGGGGACAGAAGCTTTCTTT. Its protein is CASSRTEGTEAFF.

The chain uses TRBV25-1 and TRBJ2-1; D might be TRBD2 (6 bases). With 5 bases removed from V and 7 bases from J, the gap between germline ends came to 12 bases. Germline CDR1 reads MGHDK; CDR2 reads SYGVNS. The CDR3 loop spans 13 amino acids. The CDR3 nucleotides read TGTGCCAGCAGTACGGGAGTGGGGAATGAGCAGTTCTTC. Its protein is CASSTGVGNEQFF.

The gene calls are TRBV28 and TRBJ2-3; 9 bases agree with TRBD1. The ends lost 6 bases at V and 1 base at J; junction bases unmatched: 5. This CDR3 is built from 15 residues. Per the germline V gene, CDR1 is MDHEN and CDR2 is SYDVKM. CDR3 loop: CASSRTGDRTDTQYF. The CDR3 nucleotides are TGTGCCAGCAGCCGGACAGGGGATCGCACAGATACGCAGTATTTT.

The table lists this clone with a count of one. The J gene is TRBJ1-2, the V gene TRBV6-5; a possible D gene is TRBD1 (6 bases). Germline loops: CDR1 MNHEY, CDR2 SVGAGI. Between the trimmed V and J ends, which lost 7 bases and 3 bases, there was a span of 9 bases. The CDR3 has 12 residues. CDR3 sequence: CASTDSYYGYTF. DNA of the CDR3: TGTGCCAGCACGGACAGCTACTATGGCTACACCTTC.

This chain connects TRBV15 to TRBJ1-1; perhaps TRBD1 as D (5 bases). V dropped 1 base and J dropped 0 bases, with 18 bases sitting between them. This CDR3 contains 18 residues. Germline assignment: CDR1 LNHNV and CDR2 YYDKDF (reference sequence). CDR3 in DNA: TGTGCCACCAGCAGAGTGGCAGGGATATTGGCTGTGAACACTGAAGCTTTCTTT. Amino acid sequence: CATSRVAGILAVNTEAFF.

V and J are TRBV28 and TRBJ1-2; D ambiguous. This CDR3 is 15 amino acids long. V lost 5 bases to trimming and J lost 5 bases, with 18 bases between them. CDR1 and CDR2 (germline): MDHEN, SYDVKM. The CDR3 reads CASSPPRSRRYGYTF. The CDR3 DNA follows: TGTGCCAGCAGTCCGCCTAGGTCCCGTCGTTATGGCTACACCTTC.

V and J are TRBV27 and TRBJ1-6; the D is unclear. Germline CDR1 MNHEY, CDR2 SMNVEV (reference sequence). The CDR3 contains 19 residues. The germline V and J ends were trimmed by 0 bases and 4 bases, with 19 bases remaining between them. CDR3 sequence: CASSLSYLTEIRYNSPLHF. In DNA form, the CDR3 reads TGTGCCAGCAGTTTATCGTACCTCACAGAGATAAGGTATAATTCACCCCTCCACTTT.

The rearrangement joins TRBV2 to TRBJ1-1; D is unclear. Germline values: CDR1 SNHLY, CDR2 FYNNEI. The ends were cut back, 4 bases at V and 2 bases at J, with 8 bases in the middle. The CDR3 runs to 13 residues. The chain's CDR3 is CASSVRLNTEAFF. CDR3 DNA sequence: TGTGCCAGCAGTGTCCGGTTAAACACTGAAGCTTTCTTT.

The genes are TRBV6-5 and TRBJ1-2; D not certain. Trimming took 2 bases from V and 1 from J, leaving 8 bases between them. CDR3 length equals 14 residues. CDR1 and CDR2 (germline): MNHEY, SVGAGI. The CDR3 protein is CASSYRGVNYGYTF. In DNA, the CDR3 is TGTGCCAGCAGTTACCGGGGAGTTAACTATGGCTACACCTTC.

V and J are TRBV15 and TRBJ1-1; 7 bases fit TRBD1. Trimming removed 4 bases from V and 9 bases from J; junction bases left unmatched: 8. This CDR3 has 13 amino acids. The germline V gene has CDR1 LNHNV and CDR2 YYDKDF (reference sequence). In nucleotides, the CDR3 is TGTGCCACCAGCACTCAAAACAGGGGCAAAGCTTTCTTT. Amino acids: CATSTQNRGKAFF.

This rearrangement joins TRBV3-1 (or the pseudogene TRBV3-2) to TRBJ1-1; D might be TRBD1 (6 bases). Germline CDR1 reads LGHDT; CDR2 reads YNNKEL (reference sequence). This CDR3 is built from 14 residues. V lost 0 bases to trimming and J lost 7 bases, with 12 bases between them. The CDR3 here is CASSQDRGIIEAFF. CDR3 DNA: TGTGCCAGCAGCCAAGATAGGGGGATAATTGAAGCTTTCTTT.

The V gene is TRBV5-6, the J gene TRBJ2-3, with TRBD2 identical over 12 bases. The CDR3 totals 16 residues. J lost 3 bases, V lost 2 bases, and 4 bases had no gene match. CDR1 and CDR2 from the germline V gene are SGHDT and YYEEEE. The CDR3 DNA follows: TGTGCCAGCAGCTTAAGACTAGCGGGGGATACAGATACGCAGTATTTT. This translates into CASSLRLAGDTDTQYF.

J is TRBJ2-2 and V is TRBV4-2; TRBD1 matches at 9 bases. The V gene end was trimmed by 0 bases and the J gene end by 6 bases; junction bases not matched to a gene: 8. Germline CDR1 is LGHNA and CDR2 is YNFKEQ. The CDR3 consists of 17 residues. In DNA form, the CDR3 reads TGTGCCAGCAGCCAAGAGGCCGCGGACAGGGGATCCGGGGAGCTGTTTTTT. It is translated as CASSQEAADRGSGELFF.